Following are 7 T cell receptor beta chains from one sample sequenced in a study of T cell responses to AZD1222 COVID-19 vaccine (dated by TCRdb to about 2021). Read against the paper, the sample's time point label means: baseline before first vaccination. Receptors were amplified or captured by the immunoSEQ multiplex PCR assay. As stored in TCRdb, this immuneACCESS dataset retains in-frame rearrangements with V and J assigned. A fraction of the clones does not appear; measured against another copy, unresolved V genes explain less than half of the discrepancy, and the remainder lacks a known reason. This sample gives 170,000 or so clones in total; roughly 87% of them show up just once. The ten most abundant clones make up around 3% of the sample. The material sequenced was peripheral blood, taken on day 0 of AZD1222 vaccination. These receptors all come from an adult in good health.

On this clone itself: The same CDR3 can be traced to other DNA sequences in this sample. V is TRBV11-3 and J is TRBJ2-1; no reliable D call. Trimming shortened V by 1 base and J by 6 bases, and 10 bases separated the two germline ends. Germline assignment: CDR1 SGHNT and CDR2 YENEEA. The CDR3 sequence is 14 residues long. The CDR3 DNA sequence: TGTGCCAGCAGCTTAGGCCCCGGTGGCAATGAGCAGTTCTTC. Translated, it gives CASSLGPGGNEQFF.

The chain couples TRBV3-1 (or the pseudogene TRBV3-2) to TRBJ2-5; D may be TRBD1 or TRBD2 (6 bases each). The V and J ends lost 4 bases and 3 bases respectively, with 21 bases between them. CDR3 length: 17 residues. Germline CDR1 LGHDT, CDR2 YNNKEL (reference sequence). CDR3 residues: CASSRRGQGVGEETQYF. DNA for the CDR3: TGTGCCAGCAGCCGTCGGGGGCAGGGAGTAGGGGAAGAGACCCAGTACTTC.

The CDR3 nucleotides read TGTGCCAGCAGCTTTTTTGGAGGACGGGGCTACACCTTC. The encoded protein is CASSFFGGRGYTF. The chain employs TRBV6-5 and TRBJ1-2, with unresolved D. V lost 6 bases and J 8 bases, leaving 16 bases between the germline ends. The germline CDR1 and CDR2 sequences are MNHEY and SVGAGI. The CDR3 totals 13 residues.

This clone has just a few counts. The gene calls are TRBV4-2 and TRBJ2-7, with 8 bases aligning to TRBD1. Per the germline V gene, CDR1 is LGHNA and CDR2 is YNFKEQ. With 1 base clipped from V and 4 bases from J, the junction kept 9 bases outside the gene matches. This CDR3 is 16 amino acids long. CDR3: CASSQGGSGGVYEQYF. The CDR3 nucleotides read TGTGCCAGCAGCCAAGGGGGGTCAGGGGGCGTGTACGAGCAGTACTTC.

V usage is TRBV6-5 and J usage is TRBJ1-1, with 8 bases that match TRBD1. CDR3 size: 15 residues. Trimming cost V 4 bases and J 0 bases; bases outside gene matches: 4. Germline V gene lookup returns CDR1 MNHEY and CDR2 SVGAGI. This CDR3 reads CASSFDRGLNTEAFF. The CDR3 nucleotides read TGTGCCAGCAGTTTCGACAGGGGCCTGAACACTGAAGCTTTCTTT.

The genes are TRBV29-1 and TRBJ1-5; D gene ambiguous. Trimming removed 4 bases from V and 6 bases from J, with 16 bases in between. This CDR3 is 14 amino acids long. Germline V lookup: CDR1 SQVTM, CDR2 ANQGSEA. As DNA, the CDR3 is TGCAGCGTTGTGTGGGGATCGGAGGGTCAGCCCCAGCATTTT. It specifies CSVVWGSEGQPQHF. Supplemented by reference TRBV29-1 and TRBJ1-5, the full variable domain reads SAVISQKPSRDICQRGTSLTIQCQVDSQVTMMFWYRQQPGQSLTLIATANQGSEATYESGFVIDKFPISRPNLTFSTLTVSNMSPEDSSIYLCSVVWGSEGQPQHFGDGTRLSIL.

The chain uses TRBV2 and TRBJ2-1; the match to TRBD2 covers 9 bases. Germline CDR1 is SNHLY and CDR2 is FYNNEI. J was trimmed by 0 bases and V by 2 bases; bases with no gene match: 5. The CDR3 is 17 amino acids. The CDR3 reads CASSEISSGISYNEQFF. The CDR3 DNA follows: TGTGCCAGCAGTGAAATATCTAGCGGGATCTCCTACAATGAGCAGTTCTTC.